What follows are 25 T cell receptor beta chains derived from one specimen sequenced in a study of T cell clones after liver transplantation. Clones were sequenced by immunoSEQ multiplex PCR, and TCRdb holds only the in-frame ones, with some missing. Seen here are roughly 49,000 clones, 55% to 75% observed once, and the top ten hold more than 9%. The specimen was CD4+ T cells from blood, collected around 54 months after liver transplant. These receptors all come from a human patient who received a liver transplant. Some of these T cells may belong to the graft donor.

The chain joins TRBV7-2 to TRBJ2-4; D is perhaps TRBD2 (6 bases). Germline CDR1 is SGHTA and CDR2 is FQGNSA. V shed 2 bases and J shed 3 bases, with 11 bases lying between them. This CDR3 contains 15 residues. This CDR3 is CASSLPRRDKNIQYF. The CDR3 DNA sequence: TGTGCCAGCAGCTTACCCAGGAGGGACAAAAACATTCAGTACTTC. Supplemented by reference TRBV7-2 and TRBJ2-4, the full variable domain reads GAGVSQSPSNKVTEKGKDVELRCDPISGHTALYWYRQSLGQGLEFLIYFQGNSAPDKSGLPSDRFSAERTGGSVSTLTIQRTQQEDSAVYLCASSLPRRDKNIQYFGAGTRLSVL.

The rearrangement uses TRBV30 and TRBJ2-1; D is possibly TRBD1 or TRBD2 (6 bases each). The CDR3 spans 12 residues. CDR1 GTSNPN and CDR2 SVGIG come from the germline V gene (reference sequence). Trimming took 5 bases from V and 4 from J, leaving 9 bases between them. Here the CDR3 DNA reads TGTGCCTGGGGGGGGCAATACAATGAGCAGTTCTTC. Its translation is CAWGGQYNEQFF.

This chain links TRBV27 with TRBJ2-1, with D possibly being TRBD1 (5 bases). The V gene lost 1 base and the J gene lost 7 bases, with 8 bases spanning the gap. CDR3 length: 13 amino acids. The germline gives CDR1 MNHEY, CDR2 SMNVEV (reference sequence). DNA for the CDR3: TGTGCCAGCAGTTTATGGGGCTTGAATGAGCAGTTCTTC. It yields the protein CASSLWGLNEQFF.

V is TRBV10-1 and J is TRBJ2-2, with D perhaps TRBD2 (5 bases). The germline V and J ends were trimmed by 5 bases and 8 bases, with 12 bases remaining between them. The germline V gene encodes CDR1 WNHNN and CDR2 SYGVQD (reference sequence). The CDR3 runs 13 residues. CDR3 loop: CASSRTGIGELFF. DNA for the CDR3: TGCGCCAGCAGTAGAACGGGGATTGGGGAGCTGTTTTTT.

J is TRBJ2-7 and V is TRBV5-4; 10 positions agree with TRBD1. Germline loops: CDR1 SGHNT, CDR2 YYREEE (reference sequence). This CDR3 comprises 15 residues. The trim removed 5 bases at V and 5 bases at J, leaving 10 bases unmatched. The DNA of the CDR3 is TGTGCCAGCAGTTTAAATCCCGGGACAGGGGACGAGCAGTACTTC. Translating it yields CASSLNPGTGDEQYF.

This chain uses TRBV6-6 with TRBJ1-1; tentative D call: TRBD1 (6 bases). Per germline, CDR1 MNHNY and CDR2 SVGAGI (reference sequence). Between the trimmed V and J ends, which lost 5 bases and 1 base, there was a span of 14 bases. The CDR3 totals 15 residues. The chain's CDR3 is CASSPLRGRNTEAFF. The CDR3 region has the DNA TGTGCCAGCAGTCCGCTCAGGGGCAGGAACACTGAAGCTTTCTTT.

V is TRBV6-1 and J is TRBJ1-2, with D hard to call. Germline loops: CDR1 MNHNS, CDR2 SASEGT. The CDR3 has 15 amino acids. Trimming took off 0 bases at V and 4 bases at J, with 12 bases between the two ends. This chain's CDR3 is CASSEAQRVAYGYTF. In nucleotides, the CDR3 is TGTGCCAGCAGTGAAGCTCAAAGGGTTGCCTATGGCTACACCTTC.

The J gene is TRBJ1-1, the V gene TRBV18; the D gene is possibly TRBD1 (6 bases). The CDR3 totals 15 residues. CDR1 is KGHSH, CDR2 LQKENI, per germline. The V end was cut by 0 bases, the J end by 5 bases, with 13 bases between. Here the CDR3 reads CASSPPGGRGTEAFF. For the CDR3, the DNA is TGTGCCAGCTCACCACCGGGGGGCAGGGGTACTGAAGCTTTCTTT. Together with reference TRBV18 and TRBJ1-1, the CDR3 gives the full variable domain: NAGVMQNPRHLVRRRGQEARLRCSPMKGHSHVYWYRQLPEEGLKFMVYLQKENIIDESGMPKERFSAEFPKEGPSILRIQQVVRGDSAAYFCASSPPGGRGTEAFFGQGTRLTVV.

This chain connects TRBV6-1 to TRBJ2-7, with TRBD1 matching over 11 bases. V lost 7 bases and J lost 4; bases outside the gene matches: 9. The CDR3 sequence is 15 residues long. The germline V gene has CDR1 MNHNS and CDR2 SASEGT. The CDR3 sequence is CASTPPGTGGYEQYF. CDR3 in DNA: TGTGCCAGCACTCCCCCGGGGACAGGGGGGTACGAGCAGTACTTC.

The chain joins TRBV18 to TRBJ1-5; D is perhaps TRBD1 (5 bases). The ends were cut back, 3 bases at V and 1 base at J, with 13 bases in the middle. Germline-derived CDR1 and CDR2 are KGHSH and LQKENI. This CDR3 has 16 amino acids. The CDR3 bases are TGTGCCAGCTCACCGGCAGGGCGAGGGAGCAATCAGCCCCAGCATTTT. The encoded protein is CASSPAGRGSNQPQHF. Complete variable domain (other parts from reference TRBV18 and TRBJ1-5): NAGVMQNPRHLVRRRGQEARLRCSPMKGHSHVYWYRQLPEEGLKFMVYLQKENIIDESGMPKERFSAEFPKEGPSILRIQQVVRGDSAAYFCASSPAGRGSNQPQHFGDGTRLSIL.

The rearrangement uses TRBV29-1 and TRBJ1-4; D possibly corresponds to TRBD1 (5 bases). CDR1 and CDR2 (germline): SQVTM, ANQGSEA. The CDR3 sequence is 12 residues long. Trimming took 7 bases from V and 2 from J, leaving 8 bases between them. The CDR3 nucleotides are TGCAGCGGGGGGTATACTAATGAAAAACTGTTTTTT. This encodes CSGGYTNEKLFF.

CDR3 bases: TGTGCCAGCAGCTTAATGGCAAGGAGCTCCTACGAGCAGTACTTC. It codes for CASSLMARSSYEQYF. The chain has TRBV7-2 and TRBJ2-7; no reliable D call. This CDR3 is built from 15 residues. From germline, CDR1 is SGHTA and CDR2 FQGNSA. Trimming stripped 2 bases from V and 0 bases from J, with 11 bases between.

The chain employs TRBV29-1 and TRBJ2-2, with no clear D. The CDR3 is 12 residues long. The V end lost 4 bases, the J end lost 3 bases, and 6 bases lay between the germline ends. CDR1 and CDR2 (germline): SQVTM, ANQGSEA. The chain's CDR3 is CSVGQYTGELFF. The DNA for the CDR3 is TGCAGCGTTGGCCAGTACACCGGGGAGCTGTTTTTT.

J is TRBJ1-5 and V is TRBV30; TRBD1 matches at 10 bases. Unmatched junction bases numbered 4, after V lost 1 base and J lost 7 bases. CDR1 is GTSNPN, CDR2 SVGIG, per germline (reference sequence). The CDR3 consists of 14 residues. The CDR3 sequence: CAWSGDRGNQPQHF. CDR3 DNA: TGTGCCTGGAGTGGGGACAGGGGTAACCAGCCCCAGCATTTT.

This clone occurred a few times. In nucleotides, the CDR3 is TGCGCCAGCAGCTCCCGGGGCAGCGGGAGAGATACGCAGTATTTT. Translated, it gives CASSSRGSGRDTQYF. The chain employs TRBV5-1 and TRBJ2-3; 8 nucleotides agree with TRBD2. V was clipped by 3 bases and J by 5 bases; unmatched bases: 8. CDR3 length: 15 amino acids. From germline, CDR1 is SGHRS and CDR2 YFSETQ.

The chain uses TRBV5-4 and TRBJ1-2, with a tentative D call TRBD1 (5 bases). The germline V gene encodes CDR1 SGHNT and CDR2 YYREEE (reference sequence). V was trimmed by 4 bases and J by 0 bases, leaving 7 bases between them. The length of the CDR3 is 13 residues. The CDR3 coding sequence is TGTGCCAGCAGCCCGACAGCTAACTATGGCTACACCTTC. Protein product: CASSPTANYGYTF.

The chain links TRBV5-6 to TRBJ2-2; maybe TRBD1 (5 bases). This CDR3 spans 14 amino acids. Looked up from germline, CDR1 is SGHDT and CDR2 is YYEEEE. V lost 2 bases, J lost 9 bases, and 14 bases lay in between. The CDR3 DNA reads TGTGCCAGCAGCTTTCCAGGGAATAACCGGGAGCTGTTTTTT. This gives the protein CASSFPGNNRELFF.

This clone was detected only a few times. The chain employs TRBV19 and TRBJ1-5, with TRBD1 identical over 8 bases. The trim removed 6 bases at V and 2 bases at J, leaving 6 bases unmatched. This CDR3 has 15 residues. Germline lookup yields CDR1 LNHDA and CDR2 SQIVND (reference sequence). Here the CDR3 DNA reads TGTGCCAGTAGGGGACAGGCTATAGGCAATCAGCCCCAGCATTTT. Its translation is CASRGQAIGNQPQHF.

The chain joins TRBV6-5 to TRBJ1-2, with 9 bases fitting TRBD1. V lost 7 bases, J lost 9 bases, and 9 bases stayed unmatched. CDR3 size: 13 residues. Per the germline V gene, CDR1 is MNHEY and CDR2 is SVGAGI. CDR3 protein: CASNPQGALRYTF. CDR3 sequence (DNA): TGTGCCAGCAATCCACAGGGGGCATTGCGCTACACCTTC.

The chain recombines TRBV29-1 with TRBJ1-2; D call uncertain. V gave up 5 bases and J gave up 4 bases, with 11 bases separating them. From germline, CDR1 is SQVTM and CDR2 ANQGSEA. The CDR3 extends over 12 amino acids. The CDR3 protein is CSVSQESYGYTF. CDR3 coding DNA: TGCAGCGTTTCCCAGGAGAGCTATGGCTACACCTTC.

The V gene is TRBV2, the J gene TRBJ2-7; TRBD2 is a possible D gene (6 bases). This CDR3 is 16 amino acids long. Germline V gene data show CDR1 as SNHLY and CDR2 as FYNNEI. Between the trimmed V and J ends, which lost 3 bases and 0 bases, there was a span of 15 bases. The CDR3 region is CASSDVGGPLSYEQYF. The CDR3 region has the DNA TGTGCCAGCAGTGATGTAGGAGGGCCTCTCTCCTACGAGCAGTACTTC.

The V and J genes are TRBV2 and TRBJ2-5; D is perhaps TRBD1 (5 bases). Trimming removed 6 bases at V and 5 bases at J, with 22 bases between. CDR1 is SNHLY, CDR2 FYNNEI, per germline. CDR3 length: 16 amino acids. CDR3 sequence reads: CASSRSRQSLGETQYF. The CDR3 nucleotides are TGTGCCAGCAGCCGATCACGACAGTCCCTAGGGGAGACCCAGTACTTC.

The gene calls are TRBV4-2 and TRBJ2-5, with a weak D call TRBD2 (6 bases). Trimming left V 4 bases short and J 5 bases short, with 14 bases between. This CDR3 contains 14 residues. Per germline, CDR1 LGHNA and CDR2 YNFKEQ. The CDR3 DNA is TGTGCCAGCAGCCTCAAGGAGGGCCGGGAGACCCAGTACTTC. Translated: CASSLKEGRETQYF.

This clone has just a few counts. The rearrangement joins TRBV4-1 to TRBJ1-2; D is perhaps TRBD1 (5 bases). Germline assignment: CDR1 MGHRA and CDR2 YSYEKL. Trimming shortened V by 1 base and J by 3 bases, and 9 bases separated the two germline ends. CDR3 length: 14 residues. For the CDR3, the DNA is TGCGCCAGCAGCCAAGGACAGAGTTACTATGGCTACACCTTC. This translates into CASSQGQSYYGYTF.

This clone was counted a few times. This chain joins TRBV5-4 and TRBJ1-2, with 7 bases lining up with TRBD1. The CDR3 length is 14 residues. Germline CDR1 reads SGHNT; CDR2 reads YYREEE (reference sequence). J lost 2 bases, V lost 4 bases, and 5 bases had no gene match. In nucleotides, the CDR3 is TGTGCCAGCAGCATGAGACAGGGAAACTATGGCTACACCTTC. Its translation: CASSMRQGNYGYTF. Full variable domain (outside the CDR3, taken from reference TRBV5-4 and TRBJ1-2): ETGVTQSPTHLIKTRGQQVTLRCSSQSGHNTVSWYQQALGQGPQFIFQYYREEENGRGNFPPRFSGLQFPNYSSELNVNALELDDSALYLCASSMRQGNYGYTFGSGTRLTVV.